This T cell receptor (beta chain) came from a study of T cells in Graves' hyperthyroidism and ophthalmopathy. Amplified regions were TCR beta CDR3 sequences from RNA transcripts. Researchers ran a first-round RT-PCR on the TCR CDR3 using the HTBI primer set. TCRdb used MiXCR to reprocess the multiplex PCR reads, holding one entry per CDR3 protein. The table lists roughly 380,000 distinct CDR3 sequences, about 18% of them singletons. The table lists this clonotype with a few counts. Its antigen is still unknown. Its ends do not fully match the called genes, so a read error is possible. The study's findings and limits: A 13 V-J model separated ophthalmopathy from stable hyperthyroidism.

This receptor was obtained from a woman aged 18-30 years with Graves' hyperthyroidism. Sequenced sample: blood.

The CDR3 sequence is CASSLDGTGVETKYF. The CDR3 DNA reads TGCGCCAGCAGCTTGGACGGGACAGGGGTTGAGACCAAGTACTTC. This rearrangement joins TRBV5-1 to TRBJ2-5, with 10 positions matching TRBD1. Germline V gene data show CDR1 as SGHRS and CDR2 as YFSETQ. The CDR3 spans 15 residues.